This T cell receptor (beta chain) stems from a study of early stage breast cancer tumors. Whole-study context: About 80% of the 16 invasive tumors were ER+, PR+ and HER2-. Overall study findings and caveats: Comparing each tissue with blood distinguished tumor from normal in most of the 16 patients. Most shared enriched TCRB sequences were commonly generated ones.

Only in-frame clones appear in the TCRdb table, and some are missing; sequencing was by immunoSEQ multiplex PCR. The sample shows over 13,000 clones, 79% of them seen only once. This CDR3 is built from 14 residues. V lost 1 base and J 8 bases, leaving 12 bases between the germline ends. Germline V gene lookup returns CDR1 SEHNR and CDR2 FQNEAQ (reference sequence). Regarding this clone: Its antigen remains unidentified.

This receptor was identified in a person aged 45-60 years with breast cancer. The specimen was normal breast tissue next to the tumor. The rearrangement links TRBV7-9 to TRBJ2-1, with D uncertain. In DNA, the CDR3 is TGTGCCAGCAGCTTAGGCGAGGTATGGGATGAGCAGTTCTTC. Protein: CASSLGEVWDEQFF.